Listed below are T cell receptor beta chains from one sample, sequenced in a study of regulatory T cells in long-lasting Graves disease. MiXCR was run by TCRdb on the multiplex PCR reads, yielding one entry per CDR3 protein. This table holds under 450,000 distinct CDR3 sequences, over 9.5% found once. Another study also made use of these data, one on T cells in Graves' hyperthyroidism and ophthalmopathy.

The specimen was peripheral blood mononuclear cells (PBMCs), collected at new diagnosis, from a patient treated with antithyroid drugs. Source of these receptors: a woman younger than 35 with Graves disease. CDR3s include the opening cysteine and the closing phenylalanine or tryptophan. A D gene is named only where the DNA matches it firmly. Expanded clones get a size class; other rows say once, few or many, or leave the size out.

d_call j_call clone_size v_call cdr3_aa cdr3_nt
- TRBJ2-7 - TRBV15 CATSREGLYEQYF TGTGCCACCAGCAGGGAGGGCCTCTACGAGCAGTACTTC
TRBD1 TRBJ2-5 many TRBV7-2 CASSSGQGSLVGQETQYF TGTGCCAGCAGTTCAGGACAGGGTTCCTTGGTGGGACAAGAGACCCAGTACTTC
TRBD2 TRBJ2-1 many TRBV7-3 CASSFERGGLDEQFF TGTGCCAGCAGCTTTGAGCGGGGGGGCCTCGATGAGCAGTTCTTC
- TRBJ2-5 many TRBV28 CASSATRHSRETQYF TGTGCCAGCAGTGCCACAAGACATTCTAGAGAGACCCAGTACTTC
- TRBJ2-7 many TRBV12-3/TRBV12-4 CASSFAPPRTSRSYEQYF TGTGCCAGCAGTTTCGCCCCCCCTAGGACATCCCGGTCCTACGAGCAGTACTTC
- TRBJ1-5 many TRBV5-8 CASSFGVVGNQPQHF TGTGCCAGCAGCTTCGGGGTAGTGGGCAATCAGCCCCAGCATTTT
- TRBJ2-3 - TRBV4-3 CASSQDGAAGHFTDTQYF TGCGCCAGCAGCCAAGATGGCGCGGCGGGGCACTTCACAGATACGCAGTATTTT
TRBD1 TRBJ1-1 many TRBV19 CASRVTGRGMNTEAFF TGTGCCAGTAGGGTGACAGGGCGCGGCATGAACACTGAAGCTTTCTTT
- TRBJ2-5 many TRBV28 CASSPWGRFDEKKETQYF TGTGCCAGCAGTCCTTGGGGGCGCTTCGACGAGAAGAAAGAGACCCAGTACTTC
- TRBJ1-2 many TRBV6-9 CASGSGAHGYTF TGTGCCAGCGGTTCGGGAGCCCATGGCTACACCTTC
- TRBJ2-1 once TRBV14 CASILWGPYNEQFF TGTGCCAGCATCCTATGGGGGCCCTACAATGAGCAGTTCTTC
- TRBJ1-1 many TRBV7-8 CASSWTAGLGTEAFF TGTGCCAGCAGCTGGACGGCAGGGCTTGGCACTGAAGCTTTCTTT
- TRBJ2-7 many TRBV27 CASSFRAQMSYEQYF TGTGCCAGCAGTTTCCGGGCCCAGATGAGTTACGAGCAGTACTTC
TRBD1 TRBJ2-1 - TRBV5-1 CASSLTGGVGGREQFF TGCGCCAGCAGCTTAACAGGGGGAGTTGGCGGTAGGGAGCAGTTCTTC
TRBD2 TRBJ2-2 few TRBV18 CASSLGLMTSGRTGELFF TGTGCCAGCTCACTCGGCCTAATGACTAGCGGGAGAACCGGGGAGCTGTTTTTT